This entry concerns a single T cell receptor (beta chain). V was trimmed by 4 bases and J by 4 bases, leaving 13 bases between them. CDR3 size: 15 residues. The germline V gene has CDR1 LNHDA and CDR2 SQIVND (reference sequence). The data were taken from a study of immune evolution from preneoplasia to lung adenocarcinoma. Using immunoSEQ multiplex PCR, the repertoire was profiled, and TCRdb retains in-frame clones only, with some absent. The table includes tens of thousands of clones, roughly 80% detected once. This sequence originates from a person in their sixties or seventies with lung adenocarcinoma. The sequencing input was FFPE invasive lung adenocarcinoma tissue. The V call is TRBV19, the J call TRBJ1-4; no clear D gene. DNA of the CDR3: TGTGCCAGTAGTACGGCAAGGGCGGTTAATGAAAAACTGTTTTTT. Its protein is CASSTARAVNEKLFF. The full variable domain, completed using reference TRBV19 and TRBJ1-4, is DGGITQSPKYLFRKEGQNVTLSCEQNLNHDAMYWYRQDPGQGLRLIYYSQIVNDFQKGDIAEGYSVSREKKESFPLTVTSAQKNPTAFYLCASSTARAVNEKLFFGSGTQLSVL.